Shown below are 16 T cell receptor beta chains from a single sample sequenced in a study of blood T cell repertoires in COVID-19. The data were produced by immunoSEQ multiplex PCR, yet TCRdb's version contains in-frame clones alone and is incomplete. The sample records 150,000 to 200,000 clones, under 85% being singletons. The sequenced material came from peripheral blood. The receptors were sampled from a man between 65 and 85 years old who had recovered from COVID-19.

V is TRBV4-1 and J is TRBJ2-7; 9 positions match TRBD2. Looked up from germline, CDR1 is MGHRA and CDR2 is YSYEKL. CDR3 length: 15 amino acids. V was clipped by 1 base and J by 3 bases; unmatched bases: 4. The CDR3: CASSQVRTSDYEQYF. CDR3 DNA sequence: TGCGCCAGCAGCCAAGTTCGGACTAGCGACTACGAGCAGTACTTC.

This clone was picked up a small number of times. This chain joins TRBV4-1 and TRBJ1-3; no clear D gene. Germline V gives CDR1 MGHRA, CDR2 YSYEKL. Trimming removed 0 bases at V and 2 bases at J, with 8 bases between. CDR3 length: 15 amino acids. CDR3 DNA sequence: TGCGCCAGCAGCCAAGAAGCGGTGGCTGGAAACACCATATATTTT. As protein: CASSQEAVAGNTIYF.

The chain carries TRBV5-4 and TRBJ2-2; 11 nucleotides align to TRBD1. The V gene's germline CDR1 is SGHNT and CDR2 YYREEE (reference sequence). J gave up 2 bases and V 3 bases, and 6 bases lay outside the gene matches. The CDR3 length is 17 residues. CDR3 sequence reads: CASSSWTGGKNTGELFF. The CDR3 nucleotides are TGTGCCAGCAGCTCGTGGACAGGGGGCAAAAACACCGGGGAGCTGTTTTTT. The complete variable domain, with remaining parts taken from reference TRBV5-4 and TRBJ2-2, reads ETGVTQSPTHLIKTRGQQVTLRCSSQSGHNTVSWYQQALGQGPQFIFQYYREEENGRGNFPPRFSGLQFPNYSSELNVNALELDDSALYLCASSSWTGGKNTGELFFGEGSRLTVL.

The V call is TRBV7-2, the J call TRBJ2-2; 7 positions agree with TRBD2. The V gene end was trimmed by 1 base and the J gene end by 2 bases; junction bases not matched to a gene: 1. Germline assignment: CDR1 SGHTA and CDR2 FQGNSA. The CDR3 is 15 residues long. The CDR3 bases are TGTGCCAGCAGCTTAGGGGACTATAACACCGGGGAGCTGTTTTTT. As protein: CASSLGDYNTGELFF.

This clone was picked up one time. The chain has TRBV14 and TRBJ1-2, with 7 bases identical to TRBD1. This CDR3 spans 15 amino acids. The J segment lost 2 bases and the V segment lost 2 bases, leaving 5 bases of the junction unmatched. The germline V gene encodes CDR1 SGHDN and CDR2 FVKESK. CDR3 bases: TGTGCCAGCAGCCAACTCGGGACAGCCAACTATGGCTACACCTTC. Translated, it gives CASSQLGTANYGYTF.

The V gene is TRBV4-1, the J gene TRBJ2-1, with a possible D match to TRBD1 (6 bases). The CDR3 has 17 amino acids. The germline V gene has CDR1 MGHRA and CDR2 YSYEKL. V dropped 4 bases and J dropped 0 bases, with 16 bases sitting between them. The CDR3 DNA reads as TGCGCCAGCAGCCCCCTTCAGACAGGAATCTCCTACAATGAGCAGTTCTTC. Amino acids: CASSPLQTGISYNEQFF.

This clone was observed a single time. CDR3 loop: CASARQGARGYTF. CDR3 DNA: TGTGCCAGCGCCAGACAGGGGGCGCGAGGCTACACCTTC. The gene calls are TRBV6-5 and TRBJ1-2, with 10 positions matching TRBD1. From germline, CDR1 is MNHEY and CDR2 SVGAGI. V shed 8 bases, J shed 8 bases, and the junction held 8 bases outside the gene matches. This CDR3 is 13 amino acids long.

The chain links TRBV7-2 to TRBJ1-1, with 11 bases lining up with TRBD1. Trimming took 5 bases from V and 1 from J; bases not matched to a gene: 9. The CDR3 length is 17 residues. Germline CDR1 reads SGHTA; CDR2 reads FQGNSA. Here the CDR3 reads CASSLGQGAPSNTEAFF. As DNA, the CDR3 is TGTGCCAGCAGCCTCGGACAGGGGGCTCCTTCGAACACTGAAGCTTTCTTT. Full variable domain (outside the CDR3, taken from reference TRBV7-2 and TRBJ1-1): GAGVSQSPSNKVTEKGKDVELRCDPISGHTALYWYRQSLGQGLEFLIYFQGNSAPDKSGLPSDRFSAERTGGSVSTLTIQRTQQEDSAVYLCASSLGQGAPSNTEAFFGQGTRLTVV.

The chain couples TRBV19 to TRBJ2-3, with TRBD1 matching over 8 bases. The CDR3 has 16 residues. Germline values: CDR1 LNHDA, CDR2 SQIVND (reference sequence). The trim removed 5 bases at V and 4 bases at J, leaving 11 bases unmatched. In DNA form, the CDR3 reads TGTGCCAGTAGTCACCCTCCAGGGGGCAGCGCAGATACGCAGTATTTT. Translated, it gives CASSHPPGGSADTQYF.

In its sample, this clone was seen once. For the CDR3, the DNA is TGTGCCAGCAGTTACTCTAACAGGGCCGCTGGAAACACCATATATTTT. It translates to CASSYSNRAAGNTIYF. This chain joins TRBV6-6 and TRBJ1-3, with a possible D match to TRBD1 (6 bases). Germline V CDR1 and CDR2: MNHNY, SVGAGI (reference sequence). With 0 bases removed from V and 2 bases from J, the gap between germline ends came to 11 bases. The CDR3 is made up of 16 amino acids.

The gene calls are TRBV12-5 and TRBJ1-5, with TRBD1 as a possible D gene (5 bases). Trimming took off 1 base at V and 2 bases at J, with 9 bases between the two ends. Germline CDR1 reads LGHNT; CDR2 reads FRNRAP. CDR3 length: 15 residues. The CDR3, as DNA: TGTGCTAGTGGTTTGGGCGACAGCCGCAATCAGCCCCAGCATTTT. It encodes CASGLGDSRNQPQHF.

The chain recombines TRBV3-1 (or the pseudogene TRBV3-2) with TRBJ1-1; D remains ambiguous. This CDR3 spans 14 amino acids. The germline CDR1 and CDR2 sequences are LGHDT and YNNKEL (reference sequence). V dropped 9 bases and J dropped 0 bases, with 14 bases sitting between them. In DNA, the CDR3 is TGTGCCAGGAGAATGGGTACTATGAACACTGAAGCTTTCTTT. Translation gives CARRMGTMNTEAFF.

V usage is TRBV10-3 and J usage is TRBJ1-5; D call uncertain. Trimming removed 8 bases at V and 0 bases at J, with 11 bases between. Germline V gene lookup returns CDR1 ENHRY and CDR2 SYGVKD. There are 14 residues in the CDR3. The CDR3 sequence is CAIGVASSNQPQHF. The CDR3 DNA follows: TGTGCCATCGGAGTGGCGTCTAGCAATCAGCCCCAGCATTTT.

V and J are TRBV5-6 and TRBJ2-1; 8 positions match TRBD2. Germline lookup yields CDR1 SGHDT and CDR2 YYEEEE. CDR3 length equals 16 residues. The trim removed 1 base at V and 4 bases at J, leaving 7 bases unmatched. The CDR3 nucleotides read TGTGCCAGCAGCTTGTTGTTCACTAGCGGTTACAATGAGCAGTTCTTC. Translation: CASSLLFTSGYNEQFF.

This sequence joins TRBV24-1 and TRBJ2-1; tentative D call: TRBD1 (5 bases). The CDR3 totals 12 residues. Germline CDR1 reads KGHDR; CDR2 reads SFDVKD. Trimming removed 6 bases from V and 3 bases from J, with 5 bases in between. The CDR3 DNA follows: TGTGCCACCAGTCAGGGCTACAATGAGCAGTTCTTC. This sequence encodes CATSQGYNEQFF.

CDR3 sequence reads: CASSTDSSGNTIYF. In nucleotides, the CDR3 is TGCGCCAGCAGCACCGACAGCTCTGGAAACACCATATATTTT. The chain employs TRBV5-1 and TRBJ1-3; TRBD1 might be the D (5 bases). CDR3 length equals 14 residues. V lost 4 bases to trimming and J lost 0 bases, with 8 bases between them. Germline V gives CDR1 SGHRS, CDR2 YFSETQ.